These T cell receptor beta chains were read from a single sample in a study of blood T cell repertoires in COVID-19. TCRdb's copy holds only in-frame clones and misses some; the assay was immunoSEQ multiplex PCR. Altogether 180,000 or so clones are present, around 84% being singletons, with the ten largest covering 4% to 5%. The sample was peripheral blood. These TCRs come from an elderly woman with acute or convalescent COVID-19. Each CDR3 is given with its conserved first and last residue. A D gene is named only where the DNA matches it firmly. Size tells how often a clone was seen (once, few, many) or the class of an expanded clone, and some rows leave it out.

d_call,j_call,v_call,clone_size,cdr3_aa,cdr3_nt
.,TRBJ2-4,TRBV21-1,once,CASNRDISLWGGKNIQYF,TGTGCCAGCAACCGGGACATCTCCTTATGGGGGGGGAAAAACATTCAGTACTTC
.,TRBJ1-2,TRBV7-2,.,CASSLEQGFGYGYTF,TGTGCCAGCAGCTTAGAACAGGGCTTTGGCTATGGCTACACCTTC
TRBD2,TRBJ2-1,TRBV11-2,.,CASSSLAGGFDEQFF,TGTGCCAGCAGCTCTCTAGCGGGAGGTTTCGATGAGCAGTTCTTC
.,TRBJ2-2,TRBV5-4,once,CASRFTGTTNTGELFF,TGTGCCAGCAGATTTACCGGGACAACGAACACCGGGGAGCTGTTTTTT
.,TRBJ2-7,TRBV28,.,CASSSHGTGGSEQYF,TGTGCCAGCAGTTCCCACGGGACAGGCGGGAGCGAGCAGTACTTC
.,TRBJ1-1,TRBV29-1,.,CSVAVSTEAFF,TGCAGCGTTGCTGTATCTACTGAAGCTTTCTTT
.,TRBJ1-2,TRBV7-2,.,CASSSETAGYGYTF,TGTGCCAGCAGCTCGGAAACCGCGGGCTATGGCTACACCTTC
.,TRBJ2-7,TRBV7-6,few,CASQGPTNEQYF,TGTGCCAGCCAGGGGCCAACCAACGAGCAGTACTTC
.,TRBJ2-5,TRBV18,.,CASSPPFQQETQYF,TGTGCCAGCTCACCACCGTTCCAGCAAGAGACCCAGTACTTC
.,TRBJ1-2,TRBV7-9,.,CASSLAVLARNYGYTF,TGTGCCAGCAGCTTAGCGGTTCTAGCTAGGAACTATGGCTACACCTTC
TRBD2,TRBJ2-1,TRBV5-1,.,CASSLSGSTYNEQFF,TGCGCCAGCAGCTTAAGCGGGAGTACCTACAATGAGCAGTTCTTC
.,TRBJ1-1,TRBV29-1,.,CSVYIGVAEAFF,TGCAGCGTTTACATAGGAGTCGCTGAAGCTTTCTTT
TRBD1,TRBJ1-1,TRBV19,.,CASTLDPTLAGGGGAFF,TGTGCCAGTACCCTCGACCCCACCCTAGCAGGGGGCGGCGGAGCTTTCTTT
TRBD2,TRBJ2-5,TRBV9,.,CASSVGLAGETQYF,TGTGCCAGCAGCGTCGGACTAGCTGGAGAGACCCAGTACTTC
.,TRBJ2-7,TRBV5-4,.,CASTALGGGGSYEQYF,TGTGCCAGCACCGCCTTGGGGGGGGGCGGATCCTACGAGCAGTACTTC
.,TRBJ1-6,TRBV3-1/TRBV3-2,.,CASSLGEHNSPLHF,TGTGCCAGCAGCCTCGGGGAGCATAATTCACCCCTCCACTTT
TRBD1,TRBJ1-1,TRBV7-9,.,CASSFPGQGRMGRQTEAFF,TGTGCCAGCAGCTTCCCCGGACAGGGGAGGATGGGACGACAGACTGAAGCTTTCTTT
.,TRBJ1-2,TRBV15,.,CATSRDSTRALF,TGTGCCACCAGCAGAGATTCGACCAGGGCCCTCTTC
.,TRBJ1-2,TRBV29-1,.,CSVPGDTGYGYTF,TGCAGCGTCCCAGGGGATACAGGCTATGGCTACACCTTC
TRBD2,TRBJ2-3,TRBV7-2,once,CASSLGGSLWNTQYF,TGTGCCAGCAGCTTGGGGGGGAGTTTATGGAATACGCAGTATTTT
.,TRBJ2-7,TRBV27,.,CASSLLVAEPWEQYF,TGTGCCAGCAGTTTACTTGTAGCGGAACCCTGGGAGCAGTACTTC
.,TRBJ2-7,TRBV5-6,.,CASSFRGNEQYF,TGTGCCAGCAGCTTCCGGGGAAACGAGCAGTACTTC
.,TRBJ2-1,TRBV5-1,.,CASSLGDLVDEQFF,TGCGCCAGCAGCTTGGGCGATCTAGTCGATGAGCAGTTCTTC
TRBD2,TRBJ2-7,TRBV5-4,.,CASSTRTSGSYEQYF,TGTGCCAGCAGCACACGGACTAGCGGGAGCTACGAGCAGTACTTC
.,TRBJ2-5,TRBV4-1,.,CASSQDTGFQETQYF,TGCGCCAGCAGCCAAGATACAGGGTTTCAGGAGACCCAGTACTTC
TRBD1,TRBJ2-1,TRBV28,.,CVTGDRGQFF,TGTGTCACAGGGGATCGGGGGCAGTTCTTC
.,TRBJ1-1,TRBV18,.,CASRQNSGSTEAFF,TGTGCCAGTCGACAAAACTCGGGGAGCACTGAAGCTTTCTTT
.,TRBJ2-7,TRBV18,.,CASSPIGGNNEQYF,TGTGCCAGCTCACCTATCGGAGGGAATAACGAGCAGTACTTC
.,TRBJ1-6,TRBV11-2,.,CASSTSSYNSPLHF,TGTGCCAGCTCCACAAGCTCCTATAATTCACCCCTCCACTTT
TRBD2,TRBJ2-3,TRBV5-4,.,CASSLRISGDTDTQYF,TGTGCCAGCAGCTTGAGAATTAGCGGGGACACAGATACGCAGTATTTT
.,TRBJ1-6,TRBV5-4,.,CASSSFGTQGSPLHF,TGTGCCAGCAGCTCCTTCGGGACACAGGGCTCACCCCTCCACTTT
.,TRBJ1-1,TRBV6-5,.,CASSPSTAIGTEAFF,TGTGCCAGCAGTCCTTCGACAGCCATTGGCACTGAAGCTTTCTTT
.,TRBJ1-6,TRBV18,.,CASSPASFNSPLHF,TGTGCCAGCTCACCAGCCAGTTTCAATTCACCCCTCCACTTT
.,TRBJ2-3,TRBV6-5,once,CASRLAVSTDTQYF,TGTGCCAGCAGGTTAGCGGTTAGCACAGATACGCAGTATTTT
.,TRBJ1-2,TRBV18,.,CASSPESGRTNYGYTF,TGTGCCAGCTCACCGGAGAGCGGTCGGACTAACTATGGCTACACCTTC
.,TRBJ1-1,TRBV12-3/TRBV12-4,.,CASLSMSTGVAFF,TGTGCCAGCTTATCTATGAGCACAGGTGTAGCTTTCTTT
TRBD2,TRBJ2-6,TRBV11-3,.,CASSPSGPRSGANVLTF,TGTGCCAGCAGCCCTAGCGGGCCTCGCTCTGGGGCCAACGTCCTGACTTTC
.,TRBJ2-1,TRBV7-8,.,CASSSLSGTLHYNEQFF,TGTGCCAGCAGCTCCCTATCCGGGACTCTTCACTACAATGAGCAGTTCTTC
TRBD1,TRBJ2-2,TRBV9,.,CASSPGDRDTGELFF,TGTGCCAGCAGCCCCGGGGACAGGGACACCGGGGAGCTGTTTTTT
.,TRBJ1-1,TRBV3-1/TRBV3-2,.,CASSQIWAGEAFF,TGTGCCAGCAGCCAAATTTGGGCAGGGGAAGCTTTCTTT
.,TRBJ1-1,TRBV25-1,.,CASSELGRAEAFF,TGTGCCAGCAGTGAATTGGGGAGGGCTGAAGCTTTCTTT
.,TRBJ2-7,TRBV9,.,CASSVDATGSYEQYF,TGTGCCAGCAGCGTAGATGCGACAGGATCCTACGAGCAGTACTTC
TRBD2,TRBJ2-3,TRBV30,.,CAWAASGRAMYTQYF,TGTGCCTGGGCCGCTAGCGGGAGGGCCATGTATACGCAGTATTTT
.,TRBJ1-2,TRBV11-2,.,CASSAAGGLGYTF,TGTGCCAGCAGCGCCGCGGGGGGGCTAGGCTACACCTTC
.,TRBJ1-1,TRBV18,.,CASSPAGLNTEAFF,TGTGCCAGCTCACCGGCAGGGCTCAACACTGAAGCTTTCTTT
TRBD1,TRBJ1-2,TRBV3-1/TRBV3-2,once,CASSQDRTGKGHGYTF,TGTGCCAGCAGCCAAGATAGGACAGGGAAGGGGCATGGCTACACCTTC
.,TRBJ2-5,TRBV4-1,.,CASSQPSLGGAKETQYF,TGCGCCAGCAGCCAACCCTCACTAGGAGGGGCGAAAGAGACCCAGTACTTC
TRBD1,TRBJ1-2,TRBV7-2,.,CASRQGGAIYGYTF,TGTGCCAGCAGACAGGGGGGCGCCATCTATGGCTACACCTTC
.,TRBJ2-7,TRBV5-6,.,CASSLWKTAATNEQYF,TGTGCCAGCAGCTTGTGGAAAACCGCCGCGACAAACGAGCAGTACTTC
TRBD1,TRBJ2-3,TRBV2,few,CASSPDRGDTQYF,TGTGCCAGCAGTCCCGACAGGGGAGATACGCAGTATTTT
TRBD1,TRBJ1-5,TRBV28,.,CASLLLPGQGLQPQHF,TGTGCCAGCCTCTTACTGCCGGGACAGGGTCTTCAGCCCCAGCATTTT
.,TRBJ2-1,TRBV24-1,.,CATSDLSGTNNEQFF,TGTGCCACCAGTGATTTGAGCGGAACCAACAATGAGCAGTTCTTC